A selection of T cell receptor beta chains follows, all from one sample in a study of T cells in Graves' hyperthyroidism and ophthalmopathy. TCRdb analysed the multiplex PCR reads with MiXCR anew, one entry per CDR3 protein. The sample has under 400,000 distinct CDR3 sequences, more than 20% seen once; the top ten hold around four fifths. Sequencing was done on a sample of blood. These receptors originate from a man aged 50 to 59 with Graves' hyperthyroidism. Each CDR3 is given with its conserved first and last residue. A D gene is named only where the DNA matches it firmly. Clone size is not always given. Where it is, it says once, few, many or a class for expanded clones.

CDR3: CASSRTPANEQFF; DNA: TGTGCCAGCAGCCGGACCCCTGCCAATGAGCAGTTCTTC; size: -; J: TRBJ2-1; length: 13; V: TRBV3-1; D: -
CDR3: CASSVGSGHYNEQFF; DNA: TGTGCCAGCAGCGTAGGTAGCGGGCACTACAATGAGCAGTTCTTC; size: -; J: TRBJ2-1; length: 15; V: TRBV9; D: TRBD2
CDR3: CASTGTSGRKDTQYF; DNA: TGCGCCAGCACCGGGACTAGCGGGAGAAAAGATACGCAGTATTTT; size: -; J: TRBJ2-3; length: 15; V: TRBV5-1; D: TRBD2
CDR3: CASSPAPAYEQYF; DNA: TGTGCCAGCTCACCAGCCCCGGCCTACGAGCAGTACTTC; size: many; J: TRBJ2-7; length: 13; V: TRBV18; D: -
CDR3: CASSQGLGSGANVLTF; DNA: TGTGCCAGCAGCCAAGGATTAGGGTCTGGGGCCAACGTCCTGACTTTC; size: few; J: TRBJ2-6; length: 16; V: TRBV3-1; D: -
CDR3: CASSGGMPGPSYNEQFF; DNA: TGTGCCAGTAGTGGGGGGATGCCGGGACCTTCCTACAATGAGCAGTTCTTC; size: -; J: TRBJ2-1; length: 17; V: TRBV19; D: -
CDR3: CAISDPELAGGYEQYF; DNA: TGTGCCATCAGTGACCCCGAGCTAGCGGGAGGCTACGAGCAGTACTTC; size: -; J: TRBJ2-7; length: 16; V: TRBV10-3; D: TRBD2
CDR3: CASSPRLAGPYNEQFF; DNA: TGTGCCAGCAGCCCAAGACTAGCGGGTCCCTACAATGAGCAGTTCTTC; size: -; J: TRBJ2-1; length: 16; V: TRBV6-4; D: TRBD2
CDR3: CSARADPNTEAFF; DNA: TGCAGTGCTAGAGCCGATCCGAACACTGAAGCTTTCTTT; size: -; J: TRBJ1-1; length: 13; V: TRBV20-1; D: -
CDR3: CASSPLLGEGTQYF; DNA: TGTGCCAGCAGCCCGTTATTGGGGGAAGGGACCCAGTACTTC; size: few; J: TRBJ2-5; length: 14; V: TRBV7-6; D: -
CDR3: CASSAYDSSYNEQFF; DNA: TGCGCCAGCAGCGCATACGACAGCTCCTACAATGAGCAGTTCTTC; size: few; J: TRBJ2-1; length: 15; V: TRBV5-1; D: -
CDR3: CATRPAGNEKLFF; DNA: TGCGCCACCCGACCGGCAGGGAATGAAAAACTGTTTTTT; size: few; J: TRBJ1-4; length: 13; V: TRBV10-2; D: -
CDR3: CASIGRQGGLYEQYF; DNA: TGTGCCAGCATCGGCCGACAGGGGGGTCTCTACGAGCAGTACTTC; size: -; J: TRBJ2-7; length: 15; V: TRBV2; D: TRBD1
CDR3: CASSPLGDTQYF; DNA: TGTGCCAGCAGCCCTCTAGGAGATACGCAGTATTTT; size: many; J: TRBJ2-3; length: 12; V: TRBV3-1; D: -
CDR3: CSGSEGNEQFF; DNA: TGTAGTGGGAGTGAAGGCAATGAGCAGTTCTTC; size: few; J: TRBJ2-1; length: 11; V: TRBV7-9; D: -
CDR3: CASSPAPGELFF; DNA: TGCGCCAGCAGCCCCGCCCCCGGGGAGCTGTTTTTT; size: few; J: TRBJ2-2; length: 12; V: TRBV5-1; D: -
CDR3: CATSRDSSYEQYF; DNA: TGTGCCACCAGCAGAGACAGCTCCTACGAGCAGTACTTC; size: -; J: TRBJ2-7; length: 13; V: TRBV15; D: -
CDR3: CASSPSPRGELFF; DNA: TGTGCCAGCAGCCCCTCCCCCCGAGGGGAGCTGTTTTTT; size: few; J: TRBJ2-2; length: 13; V: TRBV3-1; D: -
CDR3: CASSGGTDMNTEAFF; DNA: TGTGCCAGCAGCGGAGGGACAGACATGAACACTGAAGCTTTCTTT; size: -; J: TRBJ1-1; length: 15; V: TRBV28; D: TRBD1
CDR3: CASSQAGAGLGTQYF; DNA: TGTGCCAGCAGCCAAGCAGGTGCGGGATTAGGGACCCAGTACTTC; size: -; J: TRBJ2-5; length: 15; V: TRBV3-1; D: -
CDR3: CSASGGLAGERYNEQFF; DNA: TGCAGTGCTAGTGGAGGACTAGCGGGGGAGCGGTACAATGAGCAGTTCTTC; size: -; J: TRBJ2-1; length: 17; V: TRBV20-1; D: TRBD2
CDR3: CASSFVRGSTDTQYF; DNA: TGTGCCAGCAGCTTCGTTAGGGGTAGCACAGATACGCAGTATTTT; size: few; J: TRBJ2-3; length: 15; V: TRBV7-9; D: -
CDR3: CAWSRSALNTEAFF; DNA: TGTGCCTGGAGTCGTTCGGCACTAAACACTGAAGCTTTCTTT; size: many; J: TRBJ1-1; length: 14; V: TRBV30; D: -
CDR3: CASSLTFTSGINNEQFF; DNA: TGTGCCAGCAGCTTAACGTTTACTAGCGGGATCAACAATGAGCAGTTCTTC; size: few; J: TRBJ2-1; length: 17; V: TRBV7-3; D: TRBD2
CDR3: CARLLSYNSPLHF; DNA: TGTGCCAGACTACTTTCCTATAATTCACCCCTCCACTTT; size: -; J: TRBJ1-6; length: 13; V: TRBV19; D: -
CDR3: CASSISLGRNGYTF; DNA: TGTGCCAGTAGTATTTCTCTGGGGCGAAATGGCTACACCTTC; size: -; J: TRBJ1-2; length: 14; V: TRBV19; D: -